This TCR beta chain was recovered during a study of blood T cell repertoires in COVID-19 (TCRdb year 2020). For the study in its entirety: Samples covering the acute and convalescent phases of COVID-19 were provided by collaborators in the United States, Italy and Spain. The repertoires were made available in a free public database intended to serve as a resource for research on the immune response to SARS-CoV-2. The prospective study material was composed of cDNA or gDNA derived from T cells, B-cell-depleted T cells, or PBMCs. Deeply sampled blood TCRbeta repertoires from subjects exposed to, actively infected with, or recovered from COVID-19 were included in the dataset. Where HLA class I and class II types were available, the types were taken from metadata supplied by the sample provider, not from assay-based typing. The samples were drawn from two sources: the first 160 participants of the ongoing ImmuneRACE study, and some 1,300 subjects contributed by 6 global collaborators. A de-identified subject ID, COVID-19 status, age in years and sex were almost always included in the sample metadata.

The immunoSEQ Assay, a bias-controlled multiplex PCR, was used to amplify TCRbeta CDR3 regions from genomic DNA. The study's processing was this. Nucleated cell counts per sample were estimated from amplification of reference gene primers within the assay. To quantify the absolute abundance of each unique TCRbeta CDR3 rearrangement, sequence reads were collapsed and filtered. For each sample, productive Simpson clonality was calculated by taking the square root of Simpson's diversity index across productive rearrangements. TCRdb took over this immuneACCESS table, retaining in-frame rearrangements with V and J assigned. Such tables are incomplete; in checked studies, under half of the missing clones stem from an unresolved V gene, and the remainder is unexplained. The DNA gave D and trimming, while V, J and clone size come from that table. The sample table records 110,000 or so clones; over 75% of these occur just once. Of the sample, under 9% is held by the ten largest clones.

According to the germline V gene, CDR1 reads MDHEN and CDR2 reads SYDVKM. Measured from the cysteine to the phenylalanine, the CDR3 is 13 residues long. Only the CDR3 part of the read is kept: 39 bases, read in frame from the first base. V lost 8 bases and J lost 3 bases; the stretch between them is 11 bases long. Worth noting for this clone: The clone's antigen remains unknown. No base quality information exists; no much larger clone differs at one position.

Samples from volunteer blood donors who had recovered from COVID-19 were contributed by a second Seattle source. Whole blood was collected in K2EDTA tubes by collaborating institutions according to the institutions' own protocols. For TCRbeta analysis, collaborator samples were shipped as frozen whole blood, as isolated PBMCs, or as DNA extracted from either sample type. The study at large found these results: How much clinical and demographic metadata was included differed by source and by participant, and the metadata was provided uncurated.

Sequencing input: peripheral blood. The sequence came from a woman in her seventies who had recovered from COVID-19. The sequence joins TRBV28 to TRBJ2-1; perhaps TRBD1 is the D gene, with 6 bases matching. The nucleotide sequence reads as follows: TGTGCCAGCTGGACAGAGTTCTACAATGAGCAGTTCTTC. The translation is CASWTEFYNEQFF.